This entry lists 23 T cell receptor beta chains sequenced from one sample in a study of cytomegalovirus exposure and HLA in healthy donors. Vbeta (60) and Jbeta (13) primers were used in the PCR. The repertoire was sequenced with immunoSEQ multiplex PCR; TCRdb's copy has only in-frame clones and lacks some. The table shows some 180,000 clones, with 60% to 85% occurring only once. Material: PBMCs. These receptor sequences come from a male donor in good health and CMV-seronegative.

The V and J genes are TRBV29-1 and TRBJ1-1; D may be TRBD1 (6 bases). CDR3 length equals 13 residues. Per germline, CDR1 SQVTM and CDR2 ANQGSEA. V lost 1 base, J lost 1 base, and 7 bases lay in between. For the CDR3, the DNA is TGCAGCGTTGAAGGGACAGAGAACACTGAAGCTTTCTTT. Its translation is CSVEGTENTEAFF.

This clone was recorded a few times. The chain links TRBV7-6 to TRBJ2-5, with D tentatively TRBD2 (6 bases). The CDR3 spans 15 residues. The germline V gene encodes CDR1 SGHVS and CDR2 FNYEAQ. The V gene lost 1 base and the J gene lost 5 bases, with 14 bases spanning the gap. The CDR3 loop is CASSLVGGRRETQYF. DNA for the CDR3: TGTGCCAGCAGCTTAGTCGGGGGTAGGCGCGAGACCCAGTACTTC.

This chain's CDR3 is CATSLSSYEQYF. The CDR3 DNA reads TGTGCCACCAGCCTTTCCTCCTACGAGCAGTACTTC. This chain connects TRBV15 to TRBJ2-7; D remains ambiguous. V lost 5 bases to trimming and J lost 0 bases, with 5 bases between them. The V gene's germline CDR1 is LNHNV and CDR2 YYDKDF (reference sequence). The CDR3 loop spans 12 amino acids.

This clone has only a few counts. CDR3 sequence reads: CASSLEGPGGTQYF. The CDR3, as DNA: TGTGCCAGCAGCTTAGAAGGACCCGGGGGGACCCAGTACTTC. The chain combines TRBV7-9 with TRBJ2-5, with D possibly TRBD2 on 6 matching bases. With 1 base removed from V and 7 bases from J, the gap between germline ends came to 13 bases. Germline CDR1 is SEHNR and CDR2 is FQNEAQ (reference sequence). The CDR3 runs 14 residues. The variable domain in full, with the rest retrieved from reference TRBV7-9 and TRBJ2-5, is DTGVSQNPRHKITKRGQNVTFRCDPISEHNRLYWYRQTLGQGPEFLTYFQNEAQLEKSRLLSDRFSAERPKGSFSTLEIQRTEQGDSAMYLCASSLEGPGGTQYFGPGTRLLVL.

This clone was counted only a few times. The chain has TRBV6-6 and TRBJ1-5, with D perhaps matching TRBD1 (6 bases). The length of the CDR3 is 15 residues. V lost 11 bases and J lost 2, with 19 bases in between. Germline V CDR1 and CDR2: MNHNY, SVGAGI (reference sequence). CDR3 residues: CAGEDTEGGNQPQHF. The CDR3 coding sequence is TGTGCCGGCGAGGATACAGAGGGGGGCAATCAGCCCCAGCATTTT.

The J gene is TRBJ1-1, the V gene TRBV6-5; a weak D match, TRBD1 (6 bases). Deletions cut 4 bases from V and 8 bases from J, with 17 bases between. This CDR3 has 14 amino acids. In germline, CDR1 is MNHEY, CDR2 SVGAGI. The CDR3, as DNA: TGTGCCAGCAGTTCCCCCCGGGACAACCAGGAAGCTTTCTTT. Its translation is CASSSPRDNQEAFF.

V is TRBV27 and J is TRBJ2-5; 7 nucleotides line up with TRBD1. The CDR3 has 15 amino acids. The V gene's germline CDR1 is MNHEY and CDR2 SMNVEV (reference sequence). Trimming removed 5 bases from V and 1 base from J; junction bases left unmatched: 7. The CDR3 is CASSPWDSSQETQYF. The CDR3, as DNA: TGTGCCAGCAGTCCATGGGACAGCAGCCAAGAGACCCAGTACTTC.

CDR3 loop: CASSYTGFSSYGYTF. In nucleotides, the CDR3 is TGTGCCAGCAGTTACACAGGGTTTTCGTCATATGGCTACACCTTC. The J gene is TRBJ1-2, the V gene TRBV6-5, with TRBD1 as a possible D gene (6 bases). Deletions cut 2 bases from V and 5 bases from J, with 15 bases between. The CDR3 extends over 15 amino acids. The germline CDR1 and CDR2 sequences are MNHEY and SVGAGI.

This chain links TRBV4-1 with TRBJ2-1; 7 bases agree with TRBD2. The V gene's germline CDR1 is MGHRA and CDR2 YSYEKL. The CDR3 extends over 12 amino acids. The V gene end was trimmed by 7 bases and the J gene end by 9 bases; junction bases not matched to a gene: 6. In DNA, the CDR3 is TGCGCCAGCACTGGCGGGAGCGGTGAGCAGTTCTTC. This translates into CASTGGSGEQFF.

The V gene is TRBV30, the J gene TRBJ1-6; no reliable D call. The CDR3 covers 12 residues. The ends were cut back, 3 bases at V and 10 bases at J, with 10 bases in the middle. CDR1 and CDR2 from the germline V gene are GTSNPN and SVGIG (reference sequence). The CDR3 DNA sequence: TGTGCCTGGAGCCTCCAGAACTCACCCCTCCACTTT. The encoded protein is CAWSLQNSPLHF.

The rearrangement links TRBV29-1 to TRBJ2-3; 7 bases are a match to TRBD2. The V segment lost 4 bases and the J segment 4 bases; nucleotides outside the gene matches: 8. CDR3 length equals 14 residues. CDR1 SQVTM and CDR2 ANQGSEA come from the germline V gene. The CDR3 region is CSVVTSGAADTQYF. CDR3 nucleotides: TGCAGCGTTGTTACCAGCGGGGCCGCAGATACGCAGTATTTT.

The chain uses TRBV28 and TRBJ2-3; no definite D call. Germline lookup yields CDR1 MDHEN and CDR2 SYDVKM. V dropped 8 bases and J dropped 4 bases, with 10 bases sitting between them. This CDR3 region has 12 residues. Here the CDR3 DNA reads TGTGCCAGCGTGTCCCGAGCAGATACGCAGTATTTT. This gives the protein CASVSRADTQYF.

The genes are TRBV29-1 and TRBJ2-5; tentatively, D is TRBD1 (6 bases). Germline V gene sequence: CDR1 SQVTM, CDR2 ANQGSEA. V was shortened by 2 bases and J by 2 bases, with 12 bases between the two germline ends. The CDR3 has 14 residues. The CDR3 loop is CSVELQTGQETQYF. DNA for the CDR3: TGCAGCGTTGAACTACAGACAGGTCAAGAGACCCAGTACTTC. Looking up the rest from reference TRBV29-1 and TRBJ2-5 gives the full variable domain: SAVISQKPSRDICQRGTSLTIQCQVDSQVTMMFWYRQQPGQSLTLIATANQGSEATYESGFVIDKFPISRPNLTFSTLTVSNMSPEDSSIYLCSVELQTGQETQYFGPGTRLLVL.

As to this clone: At one end, the junction sequence differs from germline, possibly due to a read error. This chain links TRBV7-9 with TRBJ2-1, with D maybe TRBD2 (5 bases). This CDR3 spans 15 amino acids. Germline CDR1 and CDR2: SEHNR and FQNEAQ (reference sequence). The CDR3 nucleotides read TGTTCCAGCAGCTCTTCCGATAGCGCCTACAATGAGCAGTTCTTC. It is translated as CSSSSSDSAYNEQFF.

The rearrangement links TRBV7-6 to TRBJ1-5; TRBD1 agrees at 8 bases. Losses at the gene ends were 5 bases for V and 7 bases for J; bases not matched to a gene: 7. The CDR3 totals 14 residues. Germline CDR1 reads SGHVS; CDR2 reads FNYEAQ. CDR3 DNA sequence: TGTGCCAGCAGCCTAGGACAGGGTGGGCAGCCCCAGCATTTT. Its translation is CASSLGQGGQPQHF.

V gene TRBV25-1 combines with J gene TRBJ1-1; 8 bases are shared with TRBD1. Germline CDR1 is MGHDK and CDR2 is SYGVNS. V gave up 6 bases and J gave up 7 bases; unmatched junction bases: 4. This CDR3 contains 12 residues. The CDR3 DNA is TGTGCCAGCAGGACCGGACAGGGTGAAGCTTTCTTT. Translation gives CASRTGQGEAFF.

The chain combines TRBV11-3 with TRBJ2-7; the match to TRBD2 covers 11 bases. Germline CDR1 and CDR2: SGHNT and YENEEA. This CDR3 is 14 amino acids long. Trimming cost V 6 bases and J 0 bases; bases outside gene matches: 1. The CDR3: CASRGTSGSYEQYF. The CDR3 DNA reads as TGTGCCAGCAGAGGGACTAGCGGCTCCTACGAGCAGTACTTC.

The V call is TRBV27, the J call TRBJ1-3; no clear D. V lost 9 bases and J lost 1, with 16 bases in between. The CDR3 is 15 amino acids. Germline V gene sequence: CDR1 MNHEY, CDR2 SMNVEV (reference sequence). CDR3 bases: TGTGCCAGTGGCGGCCTTGGTATGTCTGGAAACACCATATATTTT. As protein: CASGGLGMSGNTIYF.

This clone was counted only a few times. J is TRBJ2-1 and V is TRBV7-9, with TRBD2 identical over 14 bases. Germline V lookup: CDR1 SEHNR, CDR2 FQNEAQ (reference sequence). V dropped 2 bases and J dropped 8; count of bases not matched to a gene: 8. The length of the CDR3 is 17 residues. CDR3 nucleotide sequence: TGTGCCAGCAGCTTAAGGGGGGGGACTAGCGGGAGCTATGAGCAGTTCTTC. This translates into CASSLRGGTSGSYEQFF.

This clone was seen a handful of times. The rearrangement joins TRBV6-5 to TRBJ2-1, with 8 nucleotides matching TRBD2. Germline loops: CDR1 MNHEY, CDR2 SVGAGI. With 5 bases clipped from V and 1 base from J, the junction kept 1 base outside the gene matches. The length of the CDR3 is 14 residues. CDR3 DNA sequence: TGTGCCAGCAGTGAGCGGGGGTCCTACAATGAGCAGTTCTTC. Translating gives CASSERGSYNEQFF.

In its sample, this clone was seen once. The rearrangement uses TRBV19 and TRBJ1-1; TRBD1 agrees at 7 bases. Trimming removed 6 bases from V and 6 bases from J; junction bases left unmatched: 7. Germline CDR1 is LNHDA and CDR2 is SQIVND (reference sequence). The CDR3 runs 13 residues. CDR3 DNA sequence: TGTGCCAGTAGCCAAACAGGGGAGGCTGAAGCTTTCTTT. Residues: CASSQTGEAEAFF.

This sequence joins TRBV15 and TRBJ2-5, with unresolved D. The DNA end lines up better with TRBJ2-7; the J call may be wrong. Germline CDR1 and CDR2: LNHNV and YYDKDF (reference sequence). The CDR3 spans 13 residues. The CDR3 loop reads CATSRLTSYEQYF. The CDR3 DNA follows: TGTGCCACCAGCAGGCTCACTTCCTACGAGCAGTACTTC.

This clone was recorded only once. The V gene is TRBV18, the J gene TRBJ2-5, with 9 bases fitting TRBD1. Germline values: CDR1 KGHSH, CDR2 LQKENI. The CDR3 length is 14 residues. The ends lost 6 bases at V and 5 bases at J; junction bases unmatched: 7. DNA of the CDR3: TGTGCCAGCTCTCCCGGGACAGGGTTTGAGACCCAGTACTTC. Its protein is CASSPGTGFETQYF.